These 21 T cell receptor beta chains share one sample of origin, sequenced in a study of post-analysis software for immune sequencing data. cDNA libraries of TCR beta carried unique molecular identifiers. TCRdb re-called the PCR reads through MiXCR, storing one row per CDR3 protein. Of under 200,000 distinct CDR3 sequences in the sample, about 36% were seen once. Specimen: blood, collected after autologous hematopoietic stem cell transplantation. The receptors here all came from a girl aged 10-17 years with multiple sclerosis.

The chain uses TRBV20-1 and TRBJ1-2; TRBD1 matches 12 bases. J was trimmed by 7 bases and V by 5 bases; bases with no gene match: 8. The CDR3 loop spans 14 amino acids. Germline lookup yields CDR1 DFQATT and CDR2 SNEGSKA (reference sequence). The CDR3: CSASAGTGGVGYTF. The DNA for the CDR3 is TGCAGTGCTTCGGCCGGGACAGGGGGCGTTGGCTACACCTTC.

Only a few counts were recorded for this clonotype. The DNA for the CDR3 is TGTGCCAGCAGCTTACGCGGGAGGCCCACAGATACGCAGTATTTT. Protein product: CASSLRGRPTDTQYF. The chain is built from TRBV7-2 and TRBJ2-3; TRBD2 agrees at 8 bases. The CDR3 totals 15 residues. The germline V gene encodes CDR1 SGHTA and CDR2 FQGNSA. V was clipped by 2 bases and J by 2 bases; unmatched bases: 3.

CDR3 amino acids: CASSPKQGNTDTQYF. Here the CDR3 DNA reads TGTGCCAGCTCACCGAAACAGGGGAACACAGATACGCAGTATTTT. The chain combines TRBV18 with TRBJ2-3; 7 bases map to TRBD1. The germline V gene encodes CDR1 KGHSH and CDR2 LQKENI. This CDR3 has 15 amino acids. V shed 3 bases, J shed 2 bases, and the junction held 5 bases outside the gene matches.

The chain has TRBV12-3 or TRBV12-4 and TRBJ1-3; the D gene is possibly TRBD1 (5 bases). The V end lost 5 bases, the J end lost 0 bases, and 8 bases lay between the germline ends. The CDR3 runs 14 residues. This CDR3 reads CASSRGASGNTIYF. The CDR3 bases are TGTGCCAGCAGTAGGGGTGCCTCTGGAAACACCATATATTTT.

This clonotype has only a few counts. Sequence at one end of the junction differs from germline and may be a read error. CDR3 sequence reads: CASSVAGGPVEQYF. The CDR3 DNA is TGTGCCAGCAGCGTAGCGGGAGGGCCGGTCGAGCAGTACTTC. The rearrangement uses TRBV7-6 and TRBJ2-7; TRBD2 matches 11 bases. Per germline, CDR1 SGHVS and CDR2 FNYEAQ. This CDR3 region has 14 residues.

This clonotype was detected only a few times. V usage is TRBV11-2 and J usage is TRBJ2-1; TRBD2 matches 10 bases. The CDR3 is 17 amino acids. In germline, CDR1 is SGHAT, CDR2 FQNNGV. V lost 4 bases, J lost 3 bases, and 9 bases stayed unmatched. The CDR3 reads CASSSYPSGGDYNEQFF. The CDR3 DNA follows: TGTGCCAGCAGCTCGTACCCTAGCGGGGGAGACTACAATGAGCAGTTCTTC.

In this sample, this clonotype turned up many times. The gene calls are TRBV4-1 and TRBJ2-3, with a weak D call TRBD2 (7 bases). Trimming pared 0 bases from V and 4 bases from J, leaving 17 bases between. The CDR3 extends over 17 amino acids. Germline CDR1 reads MGHRA; CDR2 reads YSYEKL. This CDR3 reads CASSQDQAGGGADTQYF. CDR3 nucleotides: TGCGCCAGCAGCCAAGATCAGGCGGGCGGGGGCGCAGATACGCAGTATTTT.

The CDR3 region is CASSQVGIRTETQYF. CDR3 coding DNA: TGTGCCAGCAGCCAAGTAGGGATCAGAACCGAGACCCAGTACTTC. This chain connects TRBV3-1 to TRBJ2-5; D gene uncertain. CDR3 length equals 15 residues. V dropped 1 base and J dropped 5 bases, with 14 bases sitting between them. In germline, CDR1 is LGHDT, CDR2 YNNKEL (reference sequence).

V and J are TRBV9 and TRBJ2-1, with no clear D. Trimming stripped 3 bases from V and 2 bases from J, with 15 bases between. CDR1 is SGDLS and CDR2 is YYNGEE in the germline V gene. The CDR3 length is 16 residues. This chain's CDR3 is CASSATPNRAYNEQFF. DNA of the CDR3: TGTGCCAGCAGCGCGACCCCCAACAGAGCCTACAATGAGCAGTTCTTC.

The table lists this clonotype with a few counts. The V call is TRBV5-1, the J call TRBJ1-2; no clear D. V dropped 0 bases and J dropped 4 bases, with 13 bases sitting between them. The CDR3 spans 15 residues. Germline V lookup: CDR1 SGHRS, CDR2 YFSETQ. CDR3 nucleotide sequence: TGCGCCAGCAGCTTGGCGCCCAAGAACCGCTATGGCTACACCTTC. Translating it yields CASSLAPKNRYGYTF.

The chain uses TRBV28 and TRBJ1-2; 7 bases are shared with TRBD1. Germline values: CDR1 MDHEN, CDR2 SYDVKM. The CDR3 loop spans 13 amino acids. V was clipped by 3 bases and J by 6 bases; unmatched bases: 4. The CDR3 loop reads CASSLLQGNGYTF. Here the CDR3 DNA reads TGTGCCAGCAGTTTGTTACAGGGGAATGGCTACACCTTC.

This clonotype has a handful of counts. The genes are TRBV28 and TRBJ2-4; D is perhaps TRBD1 or TRBD2 (5 bases each). The CDR3 length is 14 residues. V gave up 6 bases and J gave up 1 base, with 10 bases separating them. Germline assignment: CDR1 MDHEN and CDR2 SYDVKM. The CDR3 bases are TGTGCCAGCAGCCGGGACGGCGCCAAAAACATTCAGTACTTC. Translation: CASSRDGAKNIQYF.

This clonotype was seen more than once but under ten times. This chain connects TRBV7-9 to TRBJ1-1, with 9 bases fitting TRBD1. In germline, CDR1 is SEHNR, CDR2 FQNEAQ (reference sequence). The ends lost 3 bases at V and 3 bases at J; junction bases unmatched: 5. The CDR3 is 15 residues long. The CDR3 is CASSFVTGGDTEAFF. The CDR3 nucleotides are TGTGCCAGCAGCTTCGTGACAGGGGGGGACACTGAAGCTTTCTTT.

The rearrangement links TRBV20-1 to TRBJ2-1; TRBD2 matches 8 bases. Germline CDR1 reads DFQATT; CDR2 reads SNEGSKA (reference sequence). The CDR3 contains 16 residues. V shed 5 bases and J 4 bases; nucleotides not matched to a gene: 13. The CDR3 DNA is TGCAGTGCTCCTCTGACGGCGGGAGGAAGATACAATGAGCAGTTCTTC. It translates to CSAPLTAGGRYNEQFF.

J is TRBJ1-4 and V is TRBV4-2, with TRBD1 matching 7 bases. Trimming at V came to 4 bases and at J to 0 bases, leaving 5 bases not matched to a gene. The CDR3 spans 16 residues. In germline, CDR1 is LGHNA, CDR2 YNFKEQ. As DNA, the CDR3 is TGTGCCAGCAGCCGAAACGACAGGGCAACTAATGAAAAACTGTTTTTT. This translates into CASSRNDRATNEKLFF.

V usage is TRBV11-2 and J usage is TRBJ2-5; 7 bases are a match to TRBD2. Germline loops: CDR1 SGHAT, CDR2 FQNNGV. The junction had 9 bases not matched to a gene; V was cut back by 3 bases and J by 5 bases. The CDR3 has 15 amino acids. The DNA of the CDR3 is TGTGCCAGCAGCTTGTGGCGGGGGTTACAGGAGACCCAGTACTTC. Protein sequence: CASSLWRGLQETQYF.

A single count supports this clonotype. The chain couples TRBV4-2 to TRBJ1-1; D possibly corresponds to TRBD1 (5 bases). Germline loops: CDR1 LGHNA, CDR2 YNFKEQ. The CDR3 is 16 amino acids. V lost 0 bases to trimming and J lost 1 base, with 12 bases between them. In DNA form, the CDR3 reads TGTGCCAGCAGCCAAGATCTTGGTGGACAGAACACTGAAGCTTTCTTT. It is translated as CASSQDLGGQNTEAFF.

The chain links TRBV15 to TRBJ1-2; TRBD1 is a possible D gene (5 bases). Looked up from germline, CDR1 is LNHNV and CDR2 is YYDKDF (reference sequence). The germline V and J ends were trimmed by 0 bases and 5 bases, with 16 bases remaining between them. The CDR3 covers 16 residues. The CDR3 nucleotides read TGTGCCACCAGCAGAGATTTGAGGGGCACGGTGTATGGCTACACCTTC. It yields the protein CATSRDLRGTVYGYTF.

The chain has TRBV12-3 or TRBV12-4 and TRBJ2-1, with D tentatively TRBD2 (6 bases). The length of the CDR3 is 15 residues. V dropped 3 bases and J dropped 6 bases, with 15 bases sitting between them. CDR3 amino acids: CASSFWRAGGNEQFF. In DNA, the CDR3 is TGTGCCAGCAGTTTTTGGCGGGCCGGGGGCAATGAGCAGTTCTTC.

The V gene is TRBV6-1, the J gene TRBJ1-5; D remains ambiguous. V lost 8 bases to trimming and J lost 2 bases, with 13 bases between them. CDR1 MNHNS and CDR2 SASEGT come from the germline V gene. The CDR3 runs to 14 residues. CDR3 nucleotide sequence: TGTGCCAGCCGCTTCGGCGCGGGCAATCAGCCCCAGCATTTT. This translates into CASRFGAGNQPQHF.

This clonotype was recorded a few times. The rearrangement joins TRBV5-1 to TRBJ1-1; weak D call: TRBD1 (6 bases). CDR3 length: 13 residues. Germline V gives CDR1 SGHRS, CDR2 YFSETQ. V lost 5 bases to trimming and J lost 1 base, with 9 bases between them. CDR3 bases: TGCGCCAGCAGTCAGACAGGGAACACTGAAGCTTTCTTT. It yields the protein CASSQTGNTEAFF.